A single sample gave rise to the 9 T cell receptor beta chains below, sequenced in a study of blood T cells in healthy people across ages. Together with a sample-barcoded 5' primer, a J-beta primer mix was included in a second PCR lasting about 7 to 11 cycles. TCRdb ran MiXCR on the 5' RACE reads and lists one entry per CDR3 protein. The data show approximately 830,000 distinct CDR3 sequences, approximately 65% seen once. The specimen sequenced was blood. These receptors came from a man aged 25 to 40 in good health.

The genes are TRBV20-1 and TRBJ2-7; 8 bases align to TRBD2. J gave up 3 bases and V 1 base, and 5 bases lay outside the gene matches. The CDR3 covers 14 residues. Germline V gene data show CDR1 as DFQATT and CDR2 as SNEGSKA (reference sequence). The CDR3 DNA follows: TGCAGTGCTAGAGGGACTAGCCTGATCTACGAGCAGTACTTC. Its translation: CSARGTSLIYEQYF.

The V gene is TRBV5-1, the J gene TRBJ2-1; D call uncertain. The CDR3 totals 15 residues. V shed 2 bases and J shed 5 bases, with 14 bases lying between them. CDR1 is SGHRS and CDR2 is YFSETQ in the germline V gene. The CDR3 DNA reads TGCGCCAGCAGCTTAGGAGACTTAGGAAACAATGAGCAGTTCTTC. It specifies CASSLGDLGNNEQFF.

The chain employs TRBV29-1 and TRBJ2-1; D could derive from TRBD1 or TRBD2 (5 bases each). Trimming stripped 7 bases from V and 4 bases from J, with 11 bases between. This CDR3 is built from 12 residues. In germline, CDR1 is SQVTM, CDR2 ANQGSEA. The CDR3 coding sequence is TGCAGCGCCGGGACCGCGTACAATGAGCAGTTCTTC. Translating it yields CSAGTAYNEQFF.

This clonotype was counted between two and nine times. The chain couples TRBV3-1 to TRBJ2-4; D might be TRBD1 (5 bases). Germline CDR1 and CDR2: LGHDT and YNNKEL (reference sequence). V lost 6 bases to trimming and J lost 3 bases, with 15 bases between them. This CDR3 region has 15 residues. CDR3 nucleotide sequence: TGTGCCAGCAGGCGGACACCTACGGGCAAAAACATTCAGTACTTC. Its translation: CASRRTPTGKNIQYF.

This sequence joins TRBV5-5 and TRBJ2-4, with D unresolved. CDR1 SGHKS and CDR2 YYEKEE come from the germline V gene (reference sequence). V lost 7 bases, J lost 0 bases, and 11 bases lay in between. The CDR3 covers 14 residues. CDR3 coding DNA: TGTGCCAGCGGCGTGACTCTAGCCAAAAACATTCAGTACTTC. Protein product: CASGVTLAKNIQYF.

This chain links TRBV3-1 with TRBJ1-5; a weak D match, TRBD1 (5 bases). This CDR3 has 15 amino acids. The germline V gene has CDR1 LGHDT and CDR2 YNNKEL (reference sequence). Trimming took 1 base from V and 6 from J, leaving 13 bases between them. CDR3 residues: CASSQGPGSGQPQHF. CDR3 coding DNA: TGTGCCAGCAGCCAAGGCCCAGGGTCGGGTCAGCCCCAGCATTTT.

The V and J genes are TRBV4-2 and TRBJ2-1; perhaps D is TRBD1 or TRBD2 (6 bases each). Germline CDR1 is LGHNA and CDR2 is YNFKEQ. V gave up 0 bases and J gave up 9 bases, with 12 bases separating them. CDR3 length: 14 amino acids. The CDR3 DNA follows: TGTGCCAGCAGCCAAGATAGGGGGGTTGGTGAGCAGTTCTTC. Amino acids: CASSQDRGVGEQFF.

V gene TRBV2 combines with J gene TRBJ2-7; 9 bases agree with TRBD1. With 6 bases clipped from V and 7 bases from J, the junction kept 10 bases outside the gene matches. Germline loops: CDR1 SNHLY, CDR2 FYNNEI. This CDR3 region has 14 residues. The chain's CDR3 is CASSSGTGTGEQYF. In DNA, the CDR3 is TGTGCCAGCAGCTCCGGGACAGGGACGGGGGAGCAGTACTTC.

This clonotype was counted only a few times. The chain recombines TRBV29-1 with TRBJ2-7; tentatively, D is TRBD2 (6 bases). Germline CDR1 reads SQVTM; CDR2 reads ANQGSEA. CDR3 length equals 12 residues. V was pared by 6 bases and J by 3 bases, with 12 bases between. CDR3 loop: CSVSGEDYEQYF. As DNA, the CDR3 is TGCAGCGTATCGGGAGAGGACTACGAGCAGTACTTC.